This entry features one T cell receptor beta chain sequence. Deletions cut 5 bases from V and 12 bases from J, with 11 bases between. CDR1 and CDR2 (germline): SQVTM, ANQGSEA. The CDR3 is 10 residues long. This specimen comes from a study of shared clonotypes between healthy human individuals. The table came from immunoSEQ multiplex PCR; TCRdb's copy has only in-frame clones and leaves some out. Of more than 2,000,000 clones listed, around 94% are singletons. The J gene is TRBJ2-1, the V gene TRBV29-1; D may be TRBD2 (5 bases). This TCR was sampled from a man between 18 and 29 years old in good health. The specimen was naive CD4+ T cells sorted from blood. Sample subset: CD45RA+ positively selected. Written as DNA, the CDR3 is TGCAGCGTTCGGACTGTCGGGCAGTTCTTC. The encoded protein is CSVRTVGQFF.